The next 3 T cell receptor beta chains were all read from a single sample in a study of regulatory T cells in long-lasting Graves disease. Time point reported: newly diagnosed GD, antithyroid drugs for less than 3 months. Extracted RNA from PBMCs served as the source of the TCR library. With iRepertoire HTBI primers and Arm-PCR of CDR3 regions, TCR beta libraries were built. From the multiplex PCR reads, TCRdb called clonotypes with MiXCR, one entry per CDR3 protein. Among 420,000 or so distinct CDR3 sequences listed, 16% were seen once. In addition, the sample was reused for a study of T cells in Graves' hyperthyroidism and ophthalmopathy.

The input for sequencing was peripheral blood mononuclear cells (PBMCs), taken at new diagnosis, from a patient treated with antithyroid drugs. The receptors were sampled from a woman aged 18 to 35 with Graves disease.

The V and J genes are TRBV9 and TRBJ2-1; 9 nucleotides match TRBD2. V lost 3 bases to trimming and J lost 10 bases; unmatched junction nucleotides: 2. Looked up from germline, CDR1 is SGDLS and CDR2 is YYNGEE. CDR3 length equals 12 residues. CDR3 amino acids: CASSAGLAEQFF. DNA of the CDR3: TGTGCCAGCAGCGCAGGACTAGCGGAGCAGTTCTTC.

This clonotype was recorded a few times. The chain employs TRBV2 and TRBJ2-1; D perhaps matches TRBD2 (5 bases). This CDR3 has 14 amino acids. The ends were cut back, 6 bases at V and 4 bases at J, with 13 bases in the middle. Germline V lookup: CDR1 SNHLY, CDR2 FYNNEI. CDR3 residues: CASSPRGKYNEQFF. The CDR3 DNA reads TGTGCCAGCAGCCCTAGAGGGAAGTACAATGAGCAGTTCTTC.

This sequence joins TRBV19 and TRBJ1-5, with 7 bases identical to TRBD1. CDR1 is LNHDA, CDR2 SQIVND, per germline (reference sequence). The CDR3 extends over 17 amino acids. The V and J ends lost 5 bases and 0 bases, in that order; junction bases with no gene match: 10. CDR3 in DNA: TGTGCCAGTAGTCGTTCGGGGACAGCAAATAGCAATCAGCCCCAGCATTTT. This translates into CASSRSGTANSNQPQHF.